One sample yielded the 30 T cell receptor beta chains listed below, sequenced in a study of OX40 agonist ivuxolimab in advanced cancers. TCRdb keeps only in-frame clones here, not all; method: immunoSEQ multiplex PCR. This table holds under 70,000 clones, more than 85% found once. Sequences were derived from CD4+ or CD8+ T cells sorted from blood, sampled in a trial of the OX40 agonist ivuxolimab. These receptors came from an adult with an advanced solid tumor such as melanoma, head and neck, liver or kidney cancer.

This sequence joins TRBV7-3 and TRBJ2-2; D gene unclear. V was pared by 0 bases and J by 6 bases, with 8 bases between. The CDR3 consists of 14 residues. Germline CDR1 reads SGHTA; CDR2 reads FQGTGA. CDR3 amino acids: CASSLTRGAGELFF. The CDR3, as DNA: TGTGCCAGCAGCTTAACCCGAGGCGCCGGGGAGCTGTTTTTT.

The chain has TRBV4-2 and TRBJ2-3; D possibly corresponds to TRBD1 (6 bases). V was pared by 3 bases and J by 5 bases, with 18 bases between. The V gene's germline CDR1 is LGHNA and CDR2 YNFKEQ. This CDR3 has 16 residues. CDR3 bases: TGTGCCAGCAGCCAGGACCCCCTTGGGGGCGTAGATACGCAGTATTTT. It specifies CASSQDPLGGVDTQYF.

V usage is TRBV29-1 and J usage is TRBJ2-6; D remains ambiguous. Trimming pared 6 bases from V and 0 bases from J, leaving 6 bases between. The germline V gene encodes CDR1 SQVTM and CDR2 ANQGSEA. CDR3 length equals 13 residues. The CDR3 is CSVGSSGANVLTF. In DNA form, the CDR3 reads TGCAGCGTCGGAAGCTCTGGGGCCAACGTCCTGACTTTC. The full variable domain, completed using reference TRBV29-1 and TRBJ2-6, is SAVISQKPSRDICQRGTSLTIQCQVDSQVTMMFWYRQQPGQSLTLIATANQGSEATYESGFVIDKFPISRPNLTFSTLTVSNMSPEDSSIYLCSVGSSGANVLTFGAGSRLTVL.

The chain carries TRBV29-1 and TRBJ1-5; weak D call: TRBD1 (6 bases). The V end was cut by 6 bases, the J end by 2 bases, with 17 bases between. Looked up from germline, CDR1 is SQVTM and CDR2 is ANQGSEA. The CDR3 is made up of 15 amino acids. The CDR3 sequence: CSVRTAPGGNQPQHF. The CDR3 DNA reads TGCAGCGTACGGACAGCCCCTGGGGGCAATCAGCCCCAGCATTTT.

This clone has only a few counts. This chain connects TRBV7-2 to TRBJ2-7; no clear D. V lost 4 bases and J lost 6, with 16 bases in between. CDR3 length: 14 amino acids. The germline CDR1 and CDR2 sequences are SGHTA and FQGNSA. The CDR3 sequence: CASSWLTVGVEQYF. The CDR3 coding sequence is TGTGCCAGCAGCTGGTTAACGGTCGGAGTCGAGCAGTACTTC.

The rearrangement joins TRBV7-8 to TRBJ2-4; 7 positions agree with TRBD2. The CDR3 length is 16 residues. CDR1 is SGHVS and CDR2 is FQNEAQ in the germline V gene. J lost 2 bases, V lost 5 bases, and 9 bases had no gene match. The CDR3 bases are TGTGCCAGCAGCACGTCGTTGGGGGGGTCCAAAAACATTCAGTACTTC. Protein: CASSTSLGGSKNIQYF.

The table lists this clone with a count of one. Other DNA sequences within the sample encode an identical CDR3. The J gene is TRBJ2-3, the V gene TRBV20-1; unclear D gene. Germline CDR1 is DFQATT and CDR2 is SNEGSKA (reference sequence). The ends were cut back, 2 bases at V and 2 bases at J, with 2 bases in the middle. This CDR3 comprises 11 residues. The CDR3 coding sequence is TGCAGTGCTAGACTCACAGATACGCAGTATTTT. Translated: CSARLTDTQYF.

This chain links TRBV2 with TRBJ2-5; D remains unclear. The CDR3 consists of 14 residues. The ends were cut back, 1 base at V and 1 base at J, with 7 bases in the middle. In germline, CDR1 is SNHLY, CDR2 FYNNEI. CDR3: CASSEVGTQETQYF. In nucleotides, the CDR3 is TGTGCCAGCAGTGAAGTTGGCACCCAAGAGACCCAGTACTTC.

V is TRBV4-1 and J is TRBJ1-1; D possibly corresponds to TRBD1 (5 bases). The V and J ends lost 4 bases and 1 base respectively, with 13 bases between them. Per the germline V gene, CDR1 is MGHRA and CDR2 is YSYEKL. The CDR3 is 15 residues long. CDR3 loop: CASSRGEEENTEAFF. The DNA of the CDR3 is TGCGCCAGCAGCCGGGGGGAGGAAGAGAACACTGAAGCTTTCTTT.

The chain links TRBV7-8 to TRBJ1-3; D gene uncertain. Trimming left V 1 base short and J 0 bases short, with 7 bases between. This CDR3 spans 15 amino acids. Per the germline V gene, CDR1 is SGHVS and CDR2 is FQNEAQ. CDR3 protein: CASSLVASSGNTIYF. For the CDR3, the DNA is TGTGCCAGCAGCTTAGTTGCCAGCTCTGGAAACACCATATATTTT.

The CDR3 reads CASSASGRVDTGELFF. The CDR3 coding sequence is TGTGCCAGCAGTGCTAGCGGGAGGGTAGACACCGGGGAGCTGTTTTTT. The chain carries TRBV27 and TRBJ2-2; 12 nucleotides agree with TRBD2. Per the germline V gene, CDR1 is MNHEY and CDR2 is SMNVEV (reference sequence). The CDR3 is 16 residues long. Germline trimming cut 5 bases from V and 3 bases from J; bases unmatched to any gene: 4.

This chain joins TRBV27 and TRBJ2-2; D uncertain. The germline gives CDR1 MNHEY, CDR2 SMNVEV (reference sequence). The CDR3 has 15 residues. The V and J ends lost 2 bases and 8 bases respectively, with 15 bases between them. The CDR3: CASSLKLYTRGELFF. CDR3 in DNA: TGTGCCAGCAGTTTAAAGCTTTATACCAGGGGGGAGCTGTTTTTT.

V usage is TRBV7-9 and J usage is TRBJ2-7; D remains unclear. Germline V gene lookup returns CDR1 SEHNR and CDR2 FQNEAQ (reference sequence). V shed 1 base and J shed 2 bases, with 9 bases lying between them. CDR3 length equals 14 residues. CDR3 amino acids: CASSLGLPTYEQYF. The CDR3 coding sequence is TGTGCCAGCAGCTTAGGACTGCCAACCTACGAGCAGTACTTC.

The chain has TRBV12-5 and TRBJ2-1; 7 bases align to TRBD2. From germline, CDR1 is LGHNT and CDR2 FRNRAP. Losses at the gene ends were 5 bases for V and 7 bases for J; bases not matched to a gene: 8. The CDR3 has 14 residues. The DNA of the CDR3 is TGTGCTAGTGGTGCCGGCCGGGGGGATAATGAGCAGTTCTTC. Translating it yields CASGAGRGDNEQFF.

V and J are TRBV5-1 and TRBJ1-1, with TRBD1 matching over 7 bases. The CDR3 has 14 residues. The V gene end was trimmed by 4 bases and the J gene end by 6 bases; junction bases not matched to a gene: 9. Looked up from germline, CDR1 is SGHRS and CDR2 is YFSETQ. The CDR3 DNA is TGCGCCAGCAGCCTACGGGACAGCAAACCTGAAGCTTTCTTT. Translation gives CASSLRDSKPEAFF.

The J gene is TRBJ1-1, the V gene TRBV28, with a tentative D call TRBD1 (6 bases). CDR1 and CDR2 from the germline V gene are MDHEN and SYDVKM. The CDR3 spans 14 residues. V lost 6 bases and J 4 bases, leaving 15 bases between the germline ends. The DNA for the CDR3 is TGTGCCAGCAGCAGTGGACAGCCGGGCACTGAAGCTTTCTTT. Protein product: CASSSGQPGTEAFF. Full variable domain (outside the CDR3, taken from reference TRBV28 and TRBJ1-1): DVKVTQSSRYLVKRTGEKVFLECVQDMDHENMFWYRQDPGLGLRLIYFSYDVKMKEKGDIPEGYSVSREKKERFSLILESASTNQTSMYLCASSSGQPGTEAFFGQGTRLTVV.

This chain joins TRBV18 and TRBJ2-1; 11 nucleotides align to TRBD2. V lost 2 bases, J lost 0 bases, and 9 bases stayed unmatched. The V gene's germline CDR1 is KGHSH and CDR2 LQKENI. This CDR3 spans 19 amino acids. As DNA, the CDR3 is TGTGCCAGCTCACCATTGCTAGCGGGAGGTGTTAGCTCCTACAATGAGCAGTTCTTC. Its protein product is CASSPLLAGGVSSYNEQFF.

This clone was picked up one time. The rearrangement joins TRBV9 to TRBJ2-5; 9 bases match TRBD1. This CDR3 is 13 amino acids long. Germline-derived CDR1 and CDR2 are SGDLS and YYNGEE. Trimming cost V 4 bases and J 11 bases; bases outside gene matches: 9. The CDR3, as DNA: TGTGCCAGCAGCCTGGGACAGGGCGGTGAGCAGTACTTC. Residues: CASSLGQGGEQYF.

This clone was seen a single time. The chain recombines TRBV9 with TRBJ1-3; D is ambiguous. With 0 bases removed from V and 4 bases from J, the gap between germline ends came to 14 bases. Germline lookup yields CDR1 SGDLS and CDR2 YYNGEE. This CDR3 spans 16 amino acids. The CDR3 region is CASSVDSSGPGNTIYF. The CDR3 region has the DNA TGTGCCAGCAGCGTAGACTCGTCCGGGCCAGGAAACACCATATATTTT.

V usage is TRBV7-3 and J usage is TRBJ2-1; TRBD1 matches at 11 bases. Germline V gene sequence: CDR1 SGHTA, CDR2 FQGTGA. V was clipped by 5 bases and J by 8 bases; unmatched bases: 11. The CDR3 is made up of 16 amino acids. CDR3 in amino acids: CASSRGQGVAADEQFF. The DNA of the CDR3 is TGTGCCAGCAGCCGGGGACAGGGGGTCGCGGCAGATGAGCAGTTCTTC.

This clone occurred a few times. This rearrangement joins TRBV5-4 to TRBJ2-2; 7 positions match TRBD1. J was trimmed by 4 bases and V by 5 bases; bases with no gene match: 8. CDR3 length: 15 residues. Per the germline V gene, CDR1 is SGHNT and CDR2 is YYREEE (reference sequence). The DNA of the CDR3 is TGTGCCAGCAGACGACAGGGTCCGTTCACCGGGGAGCTGTTTTTT. Encoded protein: CASRRQGPFTGELFF.

The chain recombines TRBV18 with TRBJ2-1, with 7 bases aligning to TRBD1. The J segment lost 10 bases and the V segment lost 4 bases, leaving 10 bases of the junction unmatched. The length of the CDR3 is 14 residues. Germline V lookup: CDR1 KGHSH, CDR2 LQKENI. The CDR3 sequence is CASSRMTQGEEQFF. CDR3 sequence (DNA): TGTGCCAGCTCACGCATGACCCAGGGGGAGGAGCAGTTCTTC. Complete variable domain (other parts from reference TRBV18 and TRBJ2-1): NAGVMQNPRHLVRRRGQEARLRCSPMKGHSHVYWYRQLPEEGLKFMVYLQKENIIDESGMPKERFSAEFPKEGPSILRIQQVVRGDSAAYFCASSRMTQGEEQFFGPGTRLTVL.

The V call is TRBV6-5, the J call TRBJ1-1; 10 bases are shared with TRBD1. J lost 0 bases, V lost 5 bases, and 3 bases had no gene match. The CDR3 has 15 residues. The germline CDR1 and CDR2 sequences are MNHEY and SVGAGI. In nucleotides, the CDR3 is TGTGCCAGCAGTCGGACAGGGGGTTTGAACACTGAAGCTTTCTTT. This encodes CASSRTGGLNTEAFF.

The chain recombines TRBV6-4 with TRBJ2-3, with D perhaps matching TRBD1 or TRBD2 (5 bases each). The CDR3 consists of 13 residues. Germline loops: CDR1 MRHNA, CDR2 SNTAGT. Deletions cut 6 bases from V and 5 bases from J, with 12 bases between. The CDR3 DNA reads as TGTGCCAGCAGCCTGGGGGAGAGAGATACGCAGTATTTT. It is translated as CASSLGERDTQYF.

The chain has TRBV5-1 and TRBJ2-5, with 13 bases lining up with TRBD2. The CDR3 is made up of 16 amino acids. After removal of 0 bases from V and 5 bases from J, the junction contained 4 bases not matched to a gene. Germline assignment: CDR1 SGHRS and CDR2 YFSETQ. The CDR3 DNA sequence: TGCGCCAGCAGCTTGGCCGGGACTAGCGGGACTGAGACCCAGTACTTC. Protein: CASSLAGTSGTETQYF.

This chain joins TRBV14 and TRBJ2-1, with TRBD2 matching 13 bases. Germline lookup yields CDR1 SGHDN and CDR2 FVKESK. The CDR3 consists of 17 residues. The J segment lost 10 bases and the V segment lost 0 bases, leaving 9 bases of the junction unmatched. CDR3 amino acids: CASSQDQVGLAGTEQFF. The CDR3 nucleotides read TGTGCCAGCAGCCAAGATCAAGTGGGACTAGCGGGAACCGAGCAGTTCTTC.

The chain is built from TRBV5-4 and TRBJ1-1; D is undetermined. There are 13 residues in the CDR3. V lost 5 bases and J 1 base, leaving 9 bases between the germline ends. Looked up from germline, CDR1 is SGHNT and CDR2 is YYREEE (reference sequence). The DNA for the CDR3 is TGTGCCAGCAGGATCGACCAGAACACTGAAGCTTTCTTT. It yields the protein CASRIDQNTEAFF.

J is TRBJ2-3 and V is TRBV29-1, with D perhaps matching TRBD1 (5 bases). There are 14 residues in the CDR3. V lost 4 bases, J lost 6 bases, and 17 bases lay in between. The V gene's germline CDR1 is SQVTM and CDR2 ANQGSEA. The CDR3 loop reads CSVVQTGVGDTQYF. In nucleotides, the CDR3 is TGCAGCGTTGTACAAACAGGAGTGGGGGATACGCAGTATTTT.

This clone was counted once. The rearrangement joins TRBV6-5 to TRBJ1-1, with D perhaps matching TRBD1 (6 bases). V was trimmed by 5 bases and J by 5 bases, leaving 9 bases between them. The CDR3 extends over 12 amino acids. The germline gives CDR1 MNHEY, CDR2 SVGAGI. The CDR3 loop reads CASSTRGTEAFF. The CDR3 nucleotides are TGTGCCAGCAGTACCAGGGGTACTGAAGCTTTCTTT.

V and J are TRBV20-1 and TRBJ2-7; no clear D gene. V lost 3 bases and J 4 bases, leaving 7 bases between the germline ends. Germline assignment: CDR1 DFQATT and CDR2 SNEGSKA (reference sequence). There are 11 residues in the CDR3. The CDR3 sequence: CSARDAYEQYF. DNA for the CDR3: TGCAGTGCTAGGGACGCGTACGAGCAGTACTTC.